A selection of T cell receptor beta chains follows, all from one sample in a study of T cell repertoires in cytomegalovirus infection. TCRdb processed the reads anew with MiXCR; each CDR3 protein has one entry. The sample contains approximately 550,000 distinct CDR3 sequences, 16% of which appear only once. Sequenced material: CD8+ T cells from PBMCs. These receptors were taken from a human donor in good health (CMV status not recorded). Some clones in this sample may be carry-over from other donors' samples. Both conserved end residues are part of each CDR3. The D gene is left open where the match is weak. For some rows the clone size is stated as once, few or many, or as a class when expanded; others skip it.

J gene | V gene | D gene | clone size | CDR3 DNA | CDR3 protein
TRBJ2-7 | TRBV19 | TRBD2 | NA | TGTGCCAGTAGTATAAGAGAACAGGGGACTAGCGTGAACTACGAGCAGTACTTC | CASSIREQGTSVNYEQYF
TRBJ1-3 | TRBV13 | NA | NA | TGTGCCAGCAGCTTATCGCCCCGTCCCGTGTCCGGAAACACCATATATTTT | CASSLSPRPVSGNTIYF
TRBJ2-7 | TRBV14 | TRBD2 | NA | TGTGCCAGCAGCCAACCGGGGGGGCCCTACGAGCAGTACTTC | CASSQPGGPYEQYF
TRBJ1-5 | TRBV28 | TRBD1 | many | TGTGCCAGCAGTTGGGACAGGAGTAATAGCAATCAGCCCCAGCATTTT | CASSWDRSNSNQPQHF
TRBJ2-1 | TRBV27 | NA | many | TGTGCCAGCAGTCCTTGGACTCCTGGCCCGAATGAGCAGTTCTTC | CASSPWTPGPNEQFF
TRBJ2-7 | TRBV20-1 | TRBD2 | NA | TGCAGTGCTAGAGTACTAGCGGGCCCCTACGAGCAGTACTTC | CSARVLAGPYEQYF
TRBJ2-1 | TRBV13 | TRBD2 | NA | TGTGCCAGCAGCGGGACTAGCGGGAACCCCGCCAATGAGCAGTTCTTC | CASSGTSGNPANEQFF
TRBJ2-5 | TRBV27 | TRBD2 | many | TGTGCCAGCAGTGCCCGCGGGGGGCTGGTCCAAGAGACCCAGTACTTC | CASSARGGLVQETQYF
TRBJ1-2 | TRBV6-2/TRBV6-3 | NA | NA | TGTGCCAGCAGTCTCCCGGGACGGATTAACTATGGCTACACCTTC | CASSLPGRINYGYTF
TRBJ2-1 | TRBV20-1 | NA | NA | TGCAGTGCTAGAGATGGAGCCCCGCTAGCCCCCCGGGGTGAGCAGTTCTTC | CSARDGAPLAPRGEQFF
TRBJ2-7 | TRBV20-1 | NA | once | TGCAGTGCTAGACCCCGGAGGGTGGAGGGCTACGAGCAGTACTTC | CSARPRRVEGYEQYF
TRBJ1-2 | TRBV7-4 | TRBD1 | many | TGTGCCAGCAGCTTACCACCCCCGGGACAGGGTGGTGGCTACACCTTC | CASSLPPPGQGGGYTF
TRBJ2-7 | TRBV4-1 | NA | many | TGCGCCAGCAGCCAAGATAGAGGCCGGCGGGACGAGCAGTACTTC | CASSQDRGRRDEQYF
TRBJ1-1 | TRBV12-3/TRBV12-4 | NA | NA | TGTGCCAGCAAAGGTGGGGACACTGAAGCTTTCTTT | CASKGGDTEAFF
TRBJ1-1 | TRBV5-1 | TRBD1 | few | TGCGCCAGCAGCCGGGGAAGGGGACAGGGGGCCAGTGAAGCTTTCTTT | CASSRGRGQGASEAFF
TRBJ2-2 | TRBV7-2 | NA | many | TGTGCCAGCAGCTCCATCTCCGGGGAGCTGTTTTTT | CASSSISGELFF
TRBJ2-1 | TRBV7-3 | TRBD2 | many | TGTGCCAGCAGCTTGACTAGCGGGAGACGGAATGAGCAGTTCTTC | CASSLTSGRRNEQFF
TRBJ2-3 | TRBV7-9 | TRBD1 | many | TGTGCCAGCAGCTTAATTGGGGGACAGAAGAGAGATACGCAGTATTTT | CASSLIGGQKRDTQYF
TRBJ1-6 | TRBV5-5 | TRBD1 | few | TGTGCCAGCAGCCCGACAGGACAGGGACGGAATTCACCCCTCCACTTT | CASSPTGQGRNSPLHF
TRBJ1-6 | TRBV12-3/TRBV12-4 | TRBD1 | many | TGTGCCAGCAGAAGACAGGGAGGTTCCTATAATTCACCCCTCCACTTT | CASRRQGGSYNSPLHF
TRBJ1-2 | TRBV30 | NA | few | TGTGCCTGGAGTTTTTCTCCTGGACAAGACAGATATGGCTACACCTTC | CAWSFSPGQDRYGYTF
TRBJ2-1 | TRBV20-1 | NA | NA | TGCAGTGCTCATACTCAGGACAATGAGCAGTTCTTC | CSAHTQDNEQFF
TRBJ2-5 | TRBV27 | NA | many | TGTGCCAGCTCCCAGGTCGGGCAAGAGACCCAGTACTTC | CASSQVGQETQYF
TRBJ2-7 | TRBV12-3/TRBV12-4 | NA | few | TGTGCCAGCAGTTTGGGGCAGGCCACCCCCTTCTCCTACGAGCAGTACTTC | CASSLGQATPFSYEQYF
TRBJ1-1 | TRBV20-1 | NA | NA | TGCAGTGCTAGCTCTCCGGGGGCTAACACTGAAGCTTTCTTT | CSASSPGANTEAFF
TRBJ1-1 | TRBV2 | NA | NA | TGTGCCAGCGGACCCCCGGAGGGGGTGGCTGAAGCTTTCTTT | CASGPPEGVAEAFF
TRBJ2-1 | TRBV4-1 | TRBD1 | few | TGCGCCAGCAGCCCTACAGGGGGCGTCTCCTACAATGAGCAGTTCTTC | CASSPTGGVSYNEQFF
TRBJ1-2 | TRBV10-3 | NA | NA | TGTGCCATCAGTGAGGGAATGGGGGCGGAGAGTAGCTTTAACTATGGCTACACCTTC | CAISEGMGAESSFNYGYTF
TRBJ1-1 | TRBV4-2 | TRBD1 | NA | TGTGCCAGCAGCCAAGAGGGACAGGGTATGTACACTGAAGCTTTCTTT | CASSQEGQGMYTEAFF
TRBJ2-1 | TRBV7-9 | NA | many | TGTGCCAGCAGCTTAGCGGGGGGTGGGCTAGGCGACAATGAGCAGTTCTTC | CASSLAGGGLGDNEQFF
TRBJ2-7 | TRBV2 | NA | NA | TGTGCCAGCAGGGGGACAGAGCAGTACTTC | CASRGTEQYF
TRBJ2-5 | TRBV5-1 | NA | few | TGCGCCAGCAGCTTGTGGGCGGGGAGTCAAGAGACCCAGTACTTC | CASSLWAGSQETQYF
TRBJ1-1 | TRBV6-6 | NA | NA | TGTGCCAGCAGTGAGCAGCAGATGAACACTGAAGCTTTCTTT | CASSEQQMNTEAFF
TRBJ2-7 | TRBV7-2 | TRBD1 | many | TGTGCCAGCAGCGAAAGCTCCGGGACAGCCCTGCAGCAGTACTTC | CASSESSGTALQQYF
TRBJ1-2 | TRBV27 | NA | NA | TGTGCCAGTTCAAGGGGGATTTCAGGAGGCTACACCTTC | CASSRGISGGYTF
TRBJ2-1 | TRBV6-6 | TRBD1 | few | TGTGCCAGCGGAACAGGGGTGTACAATGAGCAGTTCTTC | CASGTGVYNEQFF
TRBJ2-7 | TRBV14 | NA | NA | TGTGCCAGCAGCCAAGAATCTGCGGGCCTATACGAGCAGTACTTC | CASSQESAGLYEQYF
TRBJ1-5 | TRBV6-4 | NA | NA | TGTGCCAGCAGTAAGTTTGTAGTAGGCGGGGATCAGCCCCAGCATTTT | CASSKFVVGGDQPQHF
TRBJ2-3 | TRBV20-1 | NA | few | TGCAGTGCTAGAAGGAAGCCAGGGGGGCTGGGAGATACGCAGTATTTT | CSARRKPGGLGDTQYF
TRBJ2-1 | TRBV7-9 | NA | many | TGTGCCAGCAGCTTGGGACTGAGACCCACTGAGCAGTTCTTC | CASSLGLRPTEQFF
TRBJ2-1 | TRBV19 | TRBD2 | many | TGTGCCAGTAGCCTATATAGTAGTTGGCGGGAGAGCTCCTACAATGAGCAGTTCTTC | CASSLYSSWRESSYNEQFF
TRBJ2-7 | TRBV7-9 | NA | many | TGTGCCAGCAGGCCCCCAGGGCCCTACGAGCAGTACTTC | CASRPPGPYEQYF
TRBJ1-5 | TRBV13 | NA | NA | TGTGCCAGCAGTTCGGGGGGGGGGCAGGGGAATCAGCCCCAGCATTTT | CASSSGGGQGNQPQHF
TRBJ2-1 | TRBV5-6 | TRBD2 | NA | TGTGCCAGCAGCATTAGCGGGGTTTACAATGAGCAGTTCTTC | CASSISGVYNEQFF
TRBJ2-2 | TRBV27 | TRBD2 | NA | TGTGCCAGCAGCGAGGGGACCTCGGGACTAGCGGGGGCCACCGGGGAGCTGTTTTTT | CASSEGTSGLAGATGELFF
TRBJ2-7 | TRBV5-1 | NA | many | TGCGCCAGCAGCCGACGAGGTGACAGACCCGAGCAGTACTTC | CASSRRGDRPEQYF
TRBJ1-1 | TRBV6-2/TRBV6-3 | NA | NA | TGTGCCAGCGGCGCCGGGGTTGGCACTGAAGCTTTCTTT | CASGAGVGTEAFF
TRBJ1-2 | TRBV9 | NA | NA | TGTGCCAGCAGCGTAGGGGACGGGCCAAGCGACTACACCTTC | CASSVGDGPSDYTF
TRBJ1-1 | TRBV19 | NA | many | TGTGCCAGTAGTGCCGGGACGGCTCTAGAAGCTTTCTTT | CASSAGTALEAFF
TRBJ1-5 | TRBV4-1 | NA | few | TGCGCCAGCAGCCCACGGACCTCCCTGATCAATCAGCCCCAGCATTTT | CASSPRTSLINQPQHF
TRBJ2-7 | TRBV7-8 | TRBD2 | many | TGTGCCAGCAGCTTTGCTAGCGGGGTCTACGAGCAGTACTTC | CASSFASGVYEQYF
TRBJ1-1 | TRBV28 | NA | few | TGTGCCAGCAGTCAGGACGGTGGTGGGACTGAAGCTTTCTTT | CASSQDGGGTEAFF
TRBJ2-3 | TRBV9 | TRBD2 | few | TGTGCCAGCAGCTTCCTAGCGGGAAAAAACACAGATACGCAGTATTTT | CASSFLAGKNTDTQYF
TRBJ1-2 | TRBV27 | NA | NA | TGTGCCAGCAAATTTGGGCAGCTTGGGGACTATGGCTACACCTTC | CASKFGQLGDYGYTF